The 17 T cell receptor beta chains presented below share a single source sample, sequenced in a study of blood T cell repertoires in COVID-19. The protocol was immunoSEQ multiplex PCR, while the TCRdb copy is restricted to in-frame clones and leaves out a portion. The sample lists approximately 250,000 clones, 86% seen once, with around 2.2% in the top ten. The material sequenced was peripheral blood. The receptors originated from a man younger than 40 who had recovered from COVID-19.

The genes are TRBV18 and TRBJ2-7, with TRBD1 matching over 8 bases. CDR3 size: 16 residues. The junction had 12 bases not matched to a gene; V was cut back by 1 base and J by 7 bases. The germline V gene has CDR1 KGHSH and CDR2 LQKENI. The CDR3 nucleotides are TGTGCCAGCTCACCACTGATAGTTCAGGGGGCGGGTGAGCAGTACTTC. Translated: CASSPLIVQGAGEQYF.

This clone showed up just a few times. The rearrangement links TRBV28 to TRBJ2-3; 12 bases are a match to TRBD2. The V and J ends lost 3 bases and 2 bases, in that order; junction bases with no gene match: 12. CDR1 and CDR2 from the germline V gene are MDHEN and SYDVKM. This CDR3 contains 19 residues. CDR3 sequence: CASSFNGLAGSSITDTQYF. The CDR3 nucleotides read TGTGCCAGCAGTTTTAACGGACTAGCGGGGTCGTCGATCACAGATACGCAGTATTTT.

The chain couples TRBV30 to TRBJ1-1; D possibly corresponds to TRBD1 (6 bases). V lost 2 bases, J lost 7 bases, and 11 bases lay in between. The germline V gene encodes CDR1 GTSNPN and CDR2 SVGIG (reference sequence). This CDR3 has 12 residues. The DNA for the CDR3 is TGTGCCTGGAGTACTAACAGGGTTGAAGCTTTCTTT. Its protein product is CAWSTNRVEAFF.

A word on this clone: This is likely a read error, given that the CDR3 carries no conserved phenylalanine or tryptophan at its end. The limits of the CDR3 on the DNA are not certain, so only TCRdb's listed CDR3 is given. The gene calls are TRBV21-1 and TRBJ2-7; the D segment call TRBD2 is taken from the table without a DNA check. TRBV21-1 is a pseudogene locus. Counting both end residues, the CDR3 totals 10 amino acids. The CDR3 sequence: CASSKTWTFL.

The chain couples TRBV6-5 to TRBJ2-3; D might be TRBD2 (5 bases). V was trimmed by 8 bases and J by 3 bases, leaving 6 bases between them. Germline V CDR1 and CDR2: MNHEY, SVGAGI. The CDR3 is 11 residues long. Written as DNA, the CDR3 is TGTGCCAGCCGACTAACAGATACGCAGTATTTT. This encodes CASRLTDTQYF.

The chain employs TRBV4-2 and TRBJ2-7; TRBD1 aligns across 7 bases. With 3 bases clipped from V and 5 bases from J, the junction kept 4 bases outside the gene matches. The CDR3 length is 13 residues. The germline V gene encodes CDR1 LGHNA and CDR2 YNFKEQ. The CDR3 loop reads CASSHPGQDEQYF. The CDR3 nucleotides read TGTGCCAGCAGCCACCCCGGACAGGACGAGCAGTACTTC.

The chain has TRBV11-2 and TRBJ1-4; 7 nucleotides line up with TRBD1. Looked up from germline, CDR1 is SGHAT and CDR2 is FQNNGV. The CDR3 contains 16 residues. The J segment lost 8 bases and the V segment lost 5 bases, leaving 14 bases of the junction unmatched. CDR3 bases: TGTGCCAGCAGCCCTAACGGACAGGCGCGACGAGAAAAACTGTTTTTT. Its translation: CASSPNGQARREKLFF.

This rearrangement joins TRBV19 to TRBJ2-7, with D perhaps TRBD2 (6 bases). Germline CDR1 reads LNHDA; CDR2 reads SQIVND (reference sequence). Trimming removed 6 bases from V and 2 bases from J, with 14 bases in between. CDR3 size: 14 residues. CDR3 nucleotide sequence: TGTGCCAGTAGGGACCGGGACTCCGCCTACGAGCAGTACTTC. Its translation: CASRDRDSAYEQYF.

The J gene is TRBJ1-5, the V gene TRBV5-6; a weak D match, TRBD1 (6 bases). The CDR3 runs 15 residues. V was pared by 0 bases and J by 6 bases, with 13 bases between. The V gene's germline CDR1 is SGHDT and CDR2 YYEEEE. Written as DNA, the CDR3 is TGTGCCAGCAGCTTGGGCTCGGGGGGCAGTCAGCCCCAGCATTTT. Amino acids: CASSLGSGGSQPQHF. The full variable domain, completed using reference TRBV5-6 and TRBJ1-5, is DAGVTQSPTHLIKTRGQQVTLRCSPKSGHDTVSWYQQALGQGPQFIFQYYEEEERQRGNFPDRFSGHQFPNYSSELNVNALLLGDSALYLCASSLGSGGSQPQHFGDGTRLSIL.

This chain connects TRBV18 to TRBJ1-5, with 7 nucleotides matching TRBD1. The CDR3 covers 16 residues. CDR1 and CDR2 (germline): KGHSH, LQKENI. V shed 3 bases, J shed 7 bases, and the junction held 12 bases outside the gene matches. The CDR3 region has the DNA TGTGCCAGCTCACCGGTAAGGGGGCAGGGAGAGCAGCCCCAGCATTTT. Translation gives CASSPVRGQGEQPQHF.

The chain uses TRBV10-3 and TRBJ2-7, with a tentative D call TRBD1 (6 bases). The germline CDR1 and CDR2 sequences are ENHRY and SYGVKD. V lost 0 bases, J lost 4 bases, and 7 bases lay in between. The CDR3 is 13 amino acids. CDR3 region: CAISESDRYEQYF. The CDR3 DNA sequence: TGTGCCATCAGTGAGTCAGACAGGTACGAGCAGTACTTC.

The chain employs TRBV4-2 and TRBJ2-7, with a possible D match to TRBD1 (7 bases). This CDR3 is built from 16 residues. The V and J ends lost 1 base and 1 base respectively, with 14 bases between them. Germline V lookup: CDR1 LGHNA, CDR2 YNFKEQ. CDR3 sequence: CASSQGSPGGSYEQYF. The CDR3, as DNA: TGTGCCAGCAGCCAAGGTTCCCCAGGGGGGTCCTACGAGCAGTACTTC.

The gene calls are TRBV5-1 and TRBJ2-3; TRBD2 aligns across 12 bases. The V gene end was trimmed by 0 bases and the J gene end by 7 bases; junction bases not matched to a gene: 6. Germline V gene sequence: CDR1 SGHRS, CDR2 YFSETQ. The CDR3 totals 16 residues. As DNA, the CDR3 is TGCGCCAGCAGCTTGGCCCTAGCGGGGGGGCCATATACGCAGTATTTT. The encoded protein is CASSLALAGGPYTQYF. Full variable domain (rest looked up from reference TRBV5-1 and TRBJ2-3): KAGVTQTPRYLIKTRGQQVTLSCSPISGHRSVSWYQQTPGQGLQFLFEYFSETQRNKGNFPGRFSGRQFSNSRSEMNVSTLELGDSALYLCASSLALAGGPYTQYFGPGTRLTVL.

The chain has TRBV27 and TRBJ1-5; perhaps TRBD1 as D (5 bases). The germline V and J ends were trimmed by 5 bases and 10 bases, with 12 bases remaining between them. The CDR3 has 12 amino acids. Per the germline V gene, CDR1 is MNHEY and CDR2 is SMNVEV (reference sequence). This chain's CDR3 is CASSVSGHPQHF. CDR3 nucleotide sequence: TGTGCCAGCAGTGTCTCAGGGCATCCCCAGCATTTT.

This clone was seen more than once but under ten times. This CDR3 reads CASSGRGAENTEAFF. The CDR3 DNA follows: TGCGCCAGCAGTGGGAGGGGCGCTGAGAACACTGAAGCTTTCTTT. The chain links TRBV10-2 to TRBJ1-1, with D tentatively TRBD1 (5 bases). CDR3 length: 15 residues. In germline, CDR1 is WSHSY, CDR2 SAAADI. V lost 4 bases and J lost 1, with 13 bases in between.

The chain carries TRBV2 and TRBJ2-1; 9 bases line up with TRBD2. V trimming: 4 bases; J trimming: 12 bases; junction bases outside the gene matches: 10. This CDR3 contains 14 residues. Germline V gene sequence: CDR1 SNHLY, CDR2 FYNNEI. Here the CDR3 DNA reads TGTGCCAGCAGTGTTCTAGCGGGGACCCCGGGGCAGTTCTTC. Encoded protein: CASSVLAGTPGQFF.

A single count supports this clone. The chain combines TRBV5-6 with TRBJ2-7; 9 bases agree with TRBD1. Per germline, CDR1 SGHDT and CDR2 YYEEEE. The length of the CDR3 is 13 residues. V was clipped by 3 bases and J by 3 bases; unmatched bases: 1. DNA for the CDR3: TGTGCCAGCAGCTGGGACAGGGTCTACGAGCAGTACTTC. It translates to CASSWDRVYEQYF.